This T cell receptor beta chain was sequenced in a study of blood T cell repertoires in COVID-19. Across the whole study: Nucleic acid was either cDNA or gDNA, and it came from T cells, B-cell-depleted T cells, or PBMCs.

CDR3 length equals 14 residues. Germline V CDR1 and CDR2: LGHNA, YNFKEQ. Trimming removed 8 bases at V and 6 bases at J, with 19 bases between. In the study's own analysis: Using reference gene primer amplification, nucleated cell counts were estimated. The data were produced by immunoSEQ multiplex PCR, yet TCRdb's version contains in-frame clones alone and is incomplete. V and J calls plus clone size are reproduced from that table; the DNA served to infer D and trimming. The table lists approximately 150,000 clones, about four fifths of them singletons. The sequence came from a woman over 75 with acute or convalescent COVID-19. Sequencing used peripheral blood. This sequence joins TRBV4-2 and TRBJ1-1; D perhaps matches TRBD1 (5 bases). The CDR3 DNA sequence: TGTGCCAGCGGCCTGGGGGGGTGGGGAGCTGAAGCTTTCTTT. Its protein is CASGLGGWGAEAFF.